One sample yielded the 14 T cell receptor beta chains listed below, sequenced in a study of OX40 agonist ivuxolimab in advanced cancers. Libraries were prepared by immunoSEQ multiplex PCR; TCRdb keeps only in-frame clonotypes and omits some of them. The sample shows approximately 50,000 clones, about 80% of them seen only once. This specimen was CD4+ or CD8+ T cells sorted from blood, taken in a trial of the OX40 agonist ivuxolimab. All receptors come from an adult with an advanced solid tumor such as melanoma, head and neck, liver or kidney cancer.

The chain recombines TRBV6-6 with TRBJ1-5, with 8 bases matching TRBD1. CDR3 length equals 16 residues. CDR1 and CDR2 (germline): MNHNY, SVGAGI (reference sequence). V gave up 6 bases and J gave up 0 bases; unmatched junction bases: 7. Here the CDR3 DNA reads TGTGCCAGCAGCAGCAGACAGGGGAATAGCAATCAGCCCCAGCATTTT. It encodes CASSSRQGNSNQPQHF.

V usage is TRBV11-2 and J usage is TRBJ1-2, with a possible D match to TRBD1 (6 bases). The CDR3 consists of 16 residues. Trimming stripped 0 bases from V and 7 bases from J, with 18 bases between. Germline V gene lookup returns CDR1 SGHAT and CDR2 FQNNGV. The CDR3 DNA sequence: TGTGCCAGCAGCTTAGATGGGGCAGGGGCCAGGGGTGGCTACACCTTC. The encoded protein is CASSLDGAGARGGYTF.

This clone was seen repeatedly, ten times or more. This chain joins TRBV6-5 and TRBJ1-1; D remains ambiguous. Germline V gene lookup returns CDR1 MNHEY and CDR2 SVGAGI. The V end was cut by 6 bases, the J end by 1 base, with 12 bases between. CDR3 length equals 14 residues. DNA of the CDR3: TGTGCCAGCAGACGGGCAGCCGCGAACACTGAAGCTTTCTTT. This gives the protein CASRRAAANTEAFF.

This rearrangement joins TRBV19 to TRBJ1-1, with 9 bases matching TRBD1. CDR1 and CDR2 from the germline V gene are LNHDA and SQIVND (reference sequence). V shed 7 bases and J 6 bases; nucleotides not matched to a gene: 15. The length of the CDR3 is 16 residues. The DNA of the CDR3 is TGTGCCAGTAACTCAAAGCGGGGACAGGGAATCCCTGAAGCTTTCTTT. It codes for CASNSKRGQGIPEAFF.

This chain uses TRBV18 with TRBJ1-1, with 7 bases aligning to TRBD1. The trim removed 3 bases at V and 7 bases at J, leaving 11 bases unmatched. This CDR3 has 15 residues. Germline loops: CDR1 KGHSH, CDR2 LQKENI. The CDR3 coding sequence is TGTGCCAGCTCACCGCCGGGACAGTCGAGGAATGAAGCTTTCTTT. Translated: CASSPPGQSRNEAFF.

The chain recombines TRBV5-1 with TRBJ2-7; 8 bases line up with TRBD2. Germline V gene lookup returns CDR1 SGHRS and CDR2 YFSETQ. This CDR3 is 14 amino acids long. V shed 0 bases, J shed 6 bases, and the junction held 5 bases outside the gene matches. CDR3 in amino acids: CASSLGREGLEQYF. CDR3 in DNA: TGCGCCAGCAGCTTGGGACGGGAGGGCCTCGAGCAGTACTTC.

This sequence joins TRBV28 and TRBJ2-1, with D tentatively TRBD1 (5 bases). Trimming removed 8 bases from V and 3 bases from J, with 14 bases in between. The CDR3 runs 14 residues. Germline-derived CDR1 and CDR2 are MDHEN and SYDVKM. CDR3 DNA: TGTGCCAGCGTGGGGCCCACTTACTACAATGAGCAGTTCTTC. It encodes CASVGPTYYNEQFF.

This chain links TRBV9 with TRBJ1-1; 7 nucleotides align to TRBD1. CDR1 is SGDLS and CDR2 is YYNGEE in the germline V gene. V dropped 4 bases and J dropped 3; count of bases not matched to a gene: 15. CDR3 size: 17 residues. The CDR3 DNA is TGTGCCAGCAGCTCGAGACAGGGTCCTCCGGAGGACACTGAAGCTTTCTTT. Encoded protein: CASSSRQGPPEDTEAFF.

The chain has TRBV2 and TRBJ1-1, with D hard to call. CDR3 length equals 13 residues. Germline V lookup: CDR1 SNHLY, CDR2 FYNNEI. Between the trimmed V and J ends, which lost 4 bases and 0 bases, there was a span of 6 bases. CDR3 DNA sequence: TGTGCCAGCAGTGCATGGATGAACACTGAAGCTTTCTTT. It is translated as CASSAWMNTEAFF.

This chain joins TRBV7-3 and TRBJ2-1, with D possibly being TRBD1 (6 bases). Trimming cost V 2 bases and J 5 bases, with 13 bases left between them. CDR1 is SGHTA, CDR2 FQGTGA, per germline. The CDR3 runs to 15 residues. This CDR3 reads CASSLWVGANNEQFF. CDR3 bases: TGTGCCAGCAGCTTATGGGTGGGGGCCAACAATGAGCAGTTCTTC. Full variable domain (remainder filled in from reference TRBV7-3 and TRBJ2-1): GAGVSQTPSNKVTEKGKYVELRCDPISGHTALYWYRQSLGQGPEFLIYFQGTGAADDSGLPNDRFFAVRPEGSVSTLKIQRTERGDSAVYLCASSLWVGANNEQFFGPGTRLTVL.

The chain carries TRBV11-2 and TRBJ1-1; unclear D gene. Germline V gene sequence: CDR1 SGHAT, CDR2 FQNNGV. Between the trimmed V and J ends, which lost 7 bases and 4 bases, there was a span of 7 bases. This CDR3 is 11 amino acids long. The CDR3: CASTYATEAFF. The DNA of the CDR3 is TGTGCCAGCACCTACGCCACTGAAGCTTTCTTT.

The rearrangement uses TRBV28 and TRBJ1-1; D unresolved. The V and J ends lost 2 bases and 1 base respectively, with 11 bases between them. Germline V gives CDR1 MDHEN, CDR2 SYDVKM. This CDR3 is built from 15 residues. This CDR3 is CASSLVAGWNTEAFF. The CDR3 nucleotides read TGTGCCAGCAGTTTAGTGGCAGGCTGGAACACTGAAGCTTTCTTT.

J is TRBJ2-2 and V is TRBV5-1, with TRBD1 identical over 10 bases. Germline V gene lookup returns CDR1 SGHRS and CDR2 YFSETQ. CDR3 length: 14 residues. V trimming: 2 bases; J trimming: 6 bases; junction bases outside the gene matches: 1. As DNA, the CDR3 is TGCGCCAGCAGCTTCGGACAGGGGGCCGGGGAGCTGTTTTTT. Its protein is CASSFGQGAGELFF.

The chain is built from TRBV27 and TRBJ1-1; D is undetermined. From germline, CDR1 is MNHEY and CDR2 SMNVEV (reference sequence). The CDR3 extends over 14 amino acids. The V end lost 1 base, the J end lost 3 bases, and 9 bases lay between the germline ends. CDR3 nucleotides: TGTGCCAGCAGTTTATATGGGGTTTACACTGAAGCTTTCTTT. It codes for CASSLYGVYTEAFF.